This T cell receptor beta chain was observed in a study of shared clonotypes between healthy human individuals. About the research overall: Each donor's CD4 naive and CD4 memory cells filled three plates apiece, CD8 naive two, and CD8 memory one. Study-wide findings and caveats: What rarefaction showed was incomplete sorted-subset sequencing despite large depth.

This clone turned up a few times. Its specificity is unknown. This CDR3 comprises 14 residues. The V end was cut by 3 bases, the J end by 1 base, with 9 bases between. Germline V CDR1 and CDR2: MGHDK, SYGVNS. How the authors handled the data: Junction-only sequences without quality scores were provided by ImmunoSEQ, so filtering was different. Generated by immunoSEQ multiplex PCR, the TCRdb table keeps only in-frame clones and is missing some. Clonal size and the V and J genes are those of that table, whereas D and trimming came from the DNA. The sample shows about 2,500,000 clones, approximately 94% of them seen only once. All of the donors resided in Nashville, Tennessee, and each was a Caucasian adult.

V and J are TRBV25-1 and TRBJ1-1, with D possibly being TRBD1 (6 bases). Sequenced: naive CD4+ T cells sorted from blood. The subset here: CD45RA+ positively selected. This clonotype was obtained from a man aged 18-30 years in good health. The CDR3 sequence: CASSDPGANTEAFF. CDR3 nucleotide sequence: TGTGCCAGCAGTGATCCAGGGGCGAACACTGAAGCTTTCTTT. The full variable domain, with the rest looked up from reference TRBV25-1 and TRBJ1-1, is EADIYQTPRYLVIGTGKKITLECSQTMGHDKMYWYQQDPGMELHLIHYSYGVNSTEKGDLSSESTVSRIRTEHFPLTLESARPSHTSQYLCASSDPGANTEAFFGQGTRLTVV.